This TCR beta chain was recovered during a study of neurological immune-mediated disorders. Study conclusions and caveats: Private repertoires in all groups were suggested by the absence of shared CDR3 amino acid sequences among expanded clones across subjects.

Trimming removed 10 bases from V and 2 bases from J, with 17 bases in between. CDR1 and CDR2 (germline): MNHNS, SASEGT. CDR3 length: 14 amino acids. To note about this clonotype: Its cognate antigen is unknown. Being one base from a much bigger clone, this may be a read error.

5'RACE employing 10-nucleotide random UMIs yielded the cDNA. TCRdb processed the 5' RACE reads anew with MiXCR; each CDR3 protein has one entry. The sample gives 15,000 to 20,000 distinct CDR3 sequences, roughly a tenth of which show up once; 25% to 35% is in the top ten. The sequence was collected from a woman aged 45 to 65 in good health. The chain uses TRBV6-1 and TRBJ1-2; D call uncertain. Sequencing was carried out using CD8+ T cells from blood. CDR3 bases: TGTGCCACCACTCGCCGTCGGTGGAACTATGGCTACACCTTC. Its protein is CATTRRRWNYGYTF.